This T cell receptor beta chain was found in a study of blood T cell repertoires in COVID-19. Study overall: Researchers got acute and convalescent COVID-19 samples from the United States, Italy and Spain. T cells, B-cell-depleted T cells, or PBMCs provided the cDNA or gDNA that served as material.

In the authors' workflow: For nucleated cells, counts were estimated from reference gene primer amplification. Method: immunoSEQ multiplex PCR; TCRdb's copy keeps in-frame clones and lacks some. Clonal size and the V and J genes are those of that table, whereas D and trimming came from the DNA. The table has some 230,000 clones, roughly 88% seen once. The V end lost 3 bases, the J end lost 1 base, and 12 bases lay between the germline ends. CDR3 length: 15 amino acids. CDR1 and CDR2 from the germline V gene are LGHNA and YSLEER. J is TRBJ1-1 and V is TRBV4-3, with D possibly matching TRBD1 (6 bases). The source is a man aged 30 to 39 who had recovered from COVID-19. The specimen sequenced was peripheral blood. CDR3 loop: CASSQETGSNTEAFF. As DNA, the CDR3 is TGCGCCAGCAGCCAGGAGACAGGATCGAACACTGAAGCTTTCTTT.